Each of the 28 T cell receptor beta chains below was sequenced from the same sample in a study of T-cell memory formation after mild COVID-19. TCRdb redid the calling of the 5' RACE reads with MiXCR, one entry per CDR3 protein. Of approximately 210,000 distinct CDR3 sequences listed, roughly 10% are singletons. The specimen was PBMCs or a T cell subset sorted from them (not recorded which). The origin of the receptors is a man aged 18 to 29 who had mild COVID-19 (a few samples of this study predate the infection). Cell type and time point are not known.

The chain is built from TRBV9 and TRBJ1-4; 7 bases line up with TRBD1. The V segment lost 6 bases and the J segment 7 bases; nucleotides outside the gene matches: 12. The germline V gene has CDR1 SGDLS and CDR2 YYNGEE. This CDR3 region has 15 residues. CDR3 nucleotides: TGTGCCAGCACCCGATCAGGGGGGTCGAGTGAAAAACTGTTTTTT. Protein: CASTRSGGSSEKLFF.

This clonotype has a handful of counts. The chain combines TRBV7-3 with TRBJ1-1; TRBD1 matches 7 bases. CDR1 SGHTA and CDR2 FQGTGA come from the germline V gene. This CDR3 comprises 15 residues. V lost 4 bases and J lost 2; bases outside the gene matches: 7. The CDR3 coding sequence is TGTGCCAGCAGCTCTTCAGGGGGGGGAAACACTGAAGCTTTCTTT. It encodes CASSSSGGGNTEAFF. The complete variable domain, with remaining parts taken from reference TRBV7-3 and TRBJ1-1, reads GAGVSQTPSNKVTEKGKYVELRCDPISGHTALYWYRQSLGQGPEFLIYFQGTGAADDSGLPNDRFFAVRPEGSVSTLKIQRTERGDSAVYLCASSSSGGGNTEAFFGQGTRLTVV.

The table lists this clonotype with a few counts. The chain combines TRBV20-1 with TRBJ1-1, with TRBD1 matching 8 bases. The CDR3 spans 14 residues. From germline, CDR1 is DFQATT and CDR2 SNEGSKA (reference sequence). V shed 6 bases and J 2 bases; nucleotides not matched to a gene: 8. CDR3 region: CSATITGGNTEAFF. CDR3 sequence (DNA): TGCAGTGCCACAATTACAGGGGGAAACACTGAAGCTTTCTTT.

In this sample, this clonotype turned up many times. The chain employs TRBV12-3 or TRBV12-4 and TRBJ2-3; a weak D match, TRBD1 (6 bases). CDR3 length equals 12 residues. The V end was cut by 6 bases, the J end by 4 bases, with 8 bases between. The CDR3 reads CASRQGPDTQYF. CDR3 sequence (DNA): TGTGCCAGCAGACAGGGTCCAGATACGCAGTATTTT.

This clonotype has only a few counts. The chain combines TRBV12-3 or TRBV12-4 with TRBJ1-1, with D unclear. The CDR3 runs 14 residues. Deletions cut 4 bases from V and 3 bases from J, with 12 bases between. As DNA, the CDR3 is TGTGCCAGCAGTTCAATAACCACAGACACTGAAGCTTTCTTT. Translating gives CASSSITTDTEAFF.

This clonotype was counted many times. This sequence joins TRBV12-3 or TRBV12-4 and TRBJ2-5; 8 bases map to TRBD2. Trimming cost V 2 bases and J 5 bases; bases outside gene matches: 4. The CDR3 length is 14 residues. CDR3 sequence reads: CASSLSGGRETQYF. The CDR3 coding sequence is TGTGCCAGCAGTTTAAGCGGGGGCCGTGAGACCCAGTACTTC.

This clonotype was observed a few times. The chain couples TRBV2 to TRBJ1-3; a possible D gene is TRBD1 (5 bases). Deletions cut 7 bases from V and 8 bases from J, with 12 bases between. The germline CDR1 and CDR2 sequences are SNHLY and FYNNEI. The CDR3 runs 12 residues. The CDR3 nucleotides are TGTGCCAGCAAGGCAGGGACGGACACCATATATTTT. Translating gives CASKAGTDTIYF.

This chain joins TRBV5-1 and TRBJ2-3; TRBD2 aligns across 15 bases. Germline CDR1 and CDR2: SGHRS and YFSETQ. With V trimmed by 4 bases and J by 4 bases, 7 bases remained unmatched. CDR3 length: 17 residues. DNA of the CDR3: TGCGCCAGCAGCCCCGGGACTAGCGGGGGGATCGCAGATACGCAGTATTTT. Translating gives CASSPGTSGGIADTQYF.

There are a few counts of this clonotype. The chain is built from TRBV9 and TRBJ2-5; 15 bases are a match to TRBD2. The CDR3 length is 17 residues. Unmatched junction bases numbered 5, after V lost 4 bases and J lost 1 base. Germline-derived CDR1 and CDR2 are SGDLS and YYNGEE. The CDR3 loop reads CASSPGTSGGPQETQYF. In nucleotides, the CDR3 is TGTGCCAGCAGCCCGGGGACTAGCGGGGGGCCCCAAGAGACCCAGTACTTC.

This chain joins TRBV5-1 and TRBJ2-7; D is uncertain. Germline assignment: CDR1 SGHRS and CDR2 YFSETQ. Trimming took 3 bases from V and 0 from J, leaving 7 bases between them. The CDR3 consists of 13 residues. The CDR3 nucleotides are TGCGCCAGCAGCTCCCTGAGCTCCTACGAGCAGTACTTC. Protein: CASSSLSSYEQYF.

CDR3 nucleotides: TGTGCCTGGCACCAGGGGGTAGGCTATGGCTACACCTTC. Translation gives CAWHQGVGYGYTF. V usage is TRBV30 and J usage is TRBJ1-2; TRBD1 agrees at 7 bases. This CDR3 is built from 13 residues. Germline V gene data show CDR1 as GTSNPN and CDR2 as SVGIG (reference sequence). Trimming took 5 bases from V and 4 from J; bases not matched to a gene: 7.

This clonotype has a handful of counts. The chain joins TRBV6-2 or TRBV6-3 to TRBJ1-1; 8 bases align to TRBD1. This CDR3 is 13 amino acids long. The germline CDR1 and CDR2 sequences are MNHEY and SVGEGT. With 8 bases clipped from V and 5 bases from J, the junction kept 7 bases outside the gene matches. CDR3 DNA: TGTGCCAGCCTAGGACAGGGTGGTACTGAAGCTTTCTTT. Translation gives CASLGQGGTEAFF.

V gene TRBV6-5 combines with J gene TRBJ2-7; 8 nucleotides align to TRBD1. Per germline, CDR1 MNHEY and CDR2 SVGAGI. With V trimmed by 2 bases and J by 0 bases, 0 bases remained unmatched. The length of the CDR3 is 14 residues. CDR3 coding DNA: TGTGCCAGCAGTTACGACAGGGGCTCCTACGAGCAGTACTTC. Translating it yields CASSYDRGSYEQYF.

This clonotype was detected a few times. The rearrangement joins TRBV5-1 to TRBJ1-2; tentatively, D is TRBD1 (6 bases). Germline V gives CDR1 SGHRS, CDR2 YFSETQ. The V end was cut by 5 bases, the J end by 3 bases, with 17 bases between. This CDR3 contains 15 residues. CDR3 sequence (DNA): TGCGCCAGCAGGTCTGACCGGGGGCGACACTATGGCTACACCTTC. Protein sequence: CASRSDRGRHYGYTF.

This clonotype was observed a handful of times. J is TRBJ1-1 and V is TRBV6-1; a possible D gene is TRBD1 (6 bases). CDR3 length equals 16 residues. CDR1 is MNHNS, CDR2 SASEGT, per germline. V was pared by 7 bases and J by 0 bases, with 18 bases between. CDR3 region: CASILGEGGMNTEAFF. The CDR3 DNA reads TGTGCCAGCATCCTCGGGGAGGGGGGCATGAACACTGAAGCTTTCTTT.

This clonotype was counted between two and nine times. The J gene is TRBJ1-2, the V gene TRBV29-1; possible D gene TRBD1, 5 bases. This CDR3 is built from 13 residues. CDR1 and CDR2 from the germline V gene are SQVTM and ANQGSEA. V shed 7 bases and J shed 4 bases, with 16 bases lying between them. As DNA, the CDR3 is TGCAGCGAACAGGACTCCTACCCCTATGGCTACACCTTC. Residues: CSEQDSYPYGYTF.

This chain joins TRBV7-2 and TRBJ2-3; tentative D call: TRBD2 (6 bases). The CDR3 loop spans 16 amino acids. Germline loops: CDR1 SGHTA, CDR2 FQGNSA. V was pared by 5 bases and J by 0 bases, with 15 bases between. CDR3 sequence: CASSPPGGVSTDTQYF. CDR3 DNA sequence: TGTGCCAGCAGCCCGCCGGGCGGGGTTAGCACAGATACGCAGTATTTT.

Ten or more counts support this clonotype. J is TRBJ1-1 and V is TRBV12-3 or TRBV12-4; D not certain. CDR3 length equals 12 residues. Trimming removed 1 base at V and 6 bases at J, with 6 bases between. CDR3 nucleotides: TGTGCCAGCAGTTTAGTCCTCCCTGAAGCTTTCTTT. It is translated as CASSLVLPEAFF.

V is TRBV5-1 and J is TRBJ2-5; TRBD2 matches 10 bases. Trimming at V came to 1 base and at J to 7 bases, leaving 10 bases not matched to a gene. CDR3 length: 16 amino acids. CDR1 is SGHRS and CDR2 is YFSETQ in the germline V gene. The CDR3 spells CASSLRTSGSGGTQYF. The CDR3 nucleotides are TGCGCCAGCAGCTTGCGGACTAGCGGCTCGGGGGGGACCCAGTACTTC.

This clonotype has just a few counts. J is TRBJ2-5 and V is TRBV5-1; no clear D gene. V lost 0 bases and J lost 5, with 8 bases in between. The CDR3 totals 13 residues. In germline, CDR1 is SGHRS, CDR2 YFSETQ. The CDR3 region has the DNA TGCGCCAGCAGCTTGGATGCGTGGGAGACCCAGTACTTC. Translated: CASSLDAWETQYF.

This clonotype was observed a few times. J is TRBJ2-1 and V is TRBV7-2; D not resolved. This CDR3 comprises 13 residues. Trimming left V 0 bases short and J 12 bases short, with 12 bases between. Germline-derived CDR1 and CDR2 are SGHTA and FQGNSA. The CDR3 coding sequence is TGTGCCAGCAGCTTAGCGATGGGGTCTGGGCAGTTCTTC. This encodes CASSLAMGSGQFF.

This clonotype has more than one count but fewer than ten. This chain joins TRBV29-1 and TRBJ1-1; D remains unclear. The ends were cut back, 2 bases at V and 4 bases at J, with 14 bases in the middle. Germline CDR1 reads SQVTM; CDR2 reads ANQGSEA. The CDR3 covers 14 residues. The chain's CDR3 is CSVEPGRWSTEAFF. The CDR3 DNA reads as TGCAGCGTTGAACCGGGGAGGTGGTCCACTGAAGCTTTCTTT.

The chain carries TRBV6-2 or TRBV6-3 and TRBJ2-2, with unresolved D. V lost 0 bases to trimming and J lost 5 bases, with 10 bases between them. The CDR3 sequence is 15 residues long. The germline gives CDR1 MNHEY, CDR2 SVGEGT. The CDR3 reads CASSYSRLRTGELFF. CDR3 DNA: TGTGCCAGCAGTTACTCGAGGTTGAGAACCGGGGAGCTGTTTTTT.

This chain uses TRBV5-6 with TRBJ2-1; 13 nucleotides align to TRBD2. This CDR3 comprises 15 residues. With 4 bases clipped from V and 6 bases from J, the junction kept 4 bases outside the gene matches. Germline CDR1 is SGHDT and CDR2 is YYEEEE. CDR3 loop: CASSGLAGALNEQFF. The CDR3 DNA reads TGTGCCAGCAGCGGACTAGCGGGGGCCCTCAATGAGCAGTTCTTC.

This clonotype was recorded many times. The gene calls are TRBV5-5 and TRBJ2-7; either TRBD1 or TRBD2 may fit D (7 bases each). CDR3 length equals 15 residues. The germline V gene has CDR1 SGHKS and CDR2 YYEKEE (reference sequence). Trimming took off 4 bases at V and 5 bases at J, with 19 bases between the two ends. In DNA, the CDR3 is TGTGCCAGCAGCGCAGGGGGGGCAGGGTTTCACGAGCAGTACGTC. Its translation: CASSAGGAGFHEQYV.

There are many counts of this clonotype. V gene TRBV7-9 combines with J gene TRBJ1-1, with a possible D match to TRBD1 (6 bases). V lost 2 bases, J lost 1 base, and 8 bases lay in between. CDR3 length equals 14 residues. Germline V lookup: CDR1 SEHNR, CDR2 FQNEAQ (reference sequence). CDR3 in amino acids: CASSLMTGNTEAFF. The CDR3 DNA follows: TGTGCCAGCAGCTTAATGACAGGGAACACTGAAGCTTTCTTT.

V gene TRBV20-1 combines with J gene TRBJ2-3; D might be TRBD2 (5 bases). Germline-derived CDR1 and CDR2 are DFQATT and SNEGSKA (reference sequence). V gave up 7 bases and J gave up 4 bases, with 9 bases separating them. The CDR3 contains 11 residues. This CDR3 is CSDLAADTQYF. Written as DNA, the CDR3 is TGCAGTGATCTAGCTGCAGATACGCAGTATTTT.

This clonotype was counted ten times or more. The chain carries TRBV5-1 and TRBJ2-5; weak D call: TRBD1 (5 bases). The germline gives CDR1 SGHRS, CDR2 YFSETQ. The CDR3 totals 14 residues. Trimming stripped 5 bases from V and 2 bases from J, with 13 bases between. This chain's CDR3 is CASSLTGGQETQYF. The CDR3 DNA follows: TGCGCCAGCAGTCTTACAGGCGGACAAGAGACCCAGTACTTC. Looking up the rest from reference TRBV5-1 and TRBJ2-5 gives the full variable domain: KAGVTQTPRYLIKTRGQQVTLSCSPISGHRSVSWYQQTPGQGLQFLFEYFSETQRNKGNFPGRFSGRQFSNSRSEMNVSTLELGDSALYLCASSLTGGQETQYFGPGTRLLVL.